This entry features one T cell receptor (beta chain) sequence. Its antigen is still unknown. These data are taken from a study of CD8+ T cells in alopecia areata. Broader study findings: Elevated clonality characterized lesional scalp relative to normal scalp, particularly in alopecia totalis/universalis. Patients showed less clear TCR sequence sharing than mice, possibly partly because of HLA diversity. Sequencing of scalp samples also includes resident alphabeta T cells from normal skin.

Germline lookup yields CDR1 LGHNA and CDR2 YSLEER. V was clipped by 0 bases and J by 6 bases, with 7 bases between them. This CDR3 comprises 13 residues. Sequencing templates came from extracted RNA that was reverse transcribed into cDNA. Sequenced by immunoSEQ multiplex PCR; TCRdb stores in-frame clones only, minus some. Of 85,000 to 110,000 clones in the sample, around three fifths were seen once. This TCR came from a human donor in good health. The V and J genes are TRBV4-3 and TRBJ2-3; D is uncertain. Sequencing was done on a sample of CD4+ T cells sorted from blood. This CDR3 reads CASSQDGSDTQYF. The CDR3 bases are TGCGCCAGCAGCCAAGATGGTTCGGATACGCAGTATTTT.